This TCR beta chain was observed in a study of blood T cell repertoires in COVID-19. Method: immunoSEQ multiplex PCR; TCRdb's copy keeps in-frame clones and lacks some. Of tens of thousands of clones in the sample, 70% to 90% were seen once. The CDR3 is 15 amino acids. Losses at the gene ends were 2 bases for V and 4 bases for J; bases not matched to a gene: 3. Looked up from germline, CDR1 is MGHDK and CDR2 is SYGVNS. Sequenced: peripheral blood. The TCR comes from a human donor in a cohort sampled during active COVID-19. This chain links TRBV25-1 with TRBJ1-2; 11 nucleotides agree with TRBD1. The CDR3 sequence: CASSEGTGGAYGYTF. The CDR3 bases are TGTGCCAGCAGTGAAGGGACAGGGGGTGCCTATGGCTACACCTTC.